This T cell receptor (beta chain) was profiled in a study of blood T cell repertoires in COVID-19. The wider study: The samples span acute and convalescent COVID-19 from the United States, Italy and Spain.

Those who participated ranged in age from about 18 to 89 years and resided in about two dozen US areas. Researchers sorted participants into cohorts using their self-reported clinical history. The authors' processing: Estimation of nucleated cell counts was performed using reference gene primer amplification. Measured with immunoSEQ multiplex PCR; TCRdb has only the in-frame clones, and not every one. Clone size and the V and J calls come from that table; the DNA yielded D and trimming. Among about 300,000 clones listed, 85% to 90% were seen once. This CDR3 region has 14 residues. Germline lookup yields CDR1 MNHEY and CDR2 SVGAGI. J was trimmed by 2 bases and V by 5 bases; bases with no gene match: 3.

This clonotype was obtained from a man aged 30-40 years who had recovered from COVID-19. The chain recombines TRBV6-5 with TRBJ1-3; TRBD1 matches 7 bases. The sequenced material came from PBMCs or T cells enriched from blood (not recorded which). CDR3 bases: TGTGCCAGCAGTACGACAGGGACTGGAAACACCATATATTTT. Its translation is CASSTTGTGNTIYF.